This T cell receptor beta chain was recorded in a study of T cells in women clearing cervical HPV infection. Study outcomes and limitations: Combining TCR richness with V gene abundances gave approximately 0.8 AUC. TRBV6-7 abundance was lower in cases than controls (around 0.1% versus 0.15%). Repertoire richness, not evenness, was significantly elevated in CIN3+ cases versus controls.

V was pared by 9 bases and J by 2 bases, with 15 bases between. The CDR3 spans 14 residues. Germline lookup yields CDR1 LNHNV and CDR2 YYDKDF (reference sequence). In regard to this clone: Its antigen is undetermined. The read halts 3 residues ahead of the CDR3 end, with the missing end drawn from the germline J gene.

The repertoire was sequenced with immunoSEQ multiplex PCR; TCRdb's copy has only in-frame clones and lacks some. The ten top clones account for 6%, within a sample of 20,000 to 25,000 clones. The sequenced sample consisted of blood buffy coat. The V gene is TRBV15, the J gene TRBJ2-3; TRBD2 is a possible D gene (7 bases). This receptor was obtained from a woman aged 18 to 69 with a cervical HPV16 infection that either progressed to CIN3+ or cleared (not recorded which). CDR3 DNA, as far as it was read: TGTGCCACAGGGGGGGGGCAGGCCACAGATACG. Encoded protein: CATGGGQATDT. In full, the CDR3 is CATGGGQATDTQYF.